The clone carrying this TCR beta chain was detected only a few times. The antigen remains undetermined. Primers for the PCR totalled 60 Vbeta and 13 Jbeta. TCRdb keeps only in-frame clones here, not all; method: immunoSEQ multiplex PCR. The repertoire holds about 78,000 clones, with 55% to 75% as singletons. CDR3 length: 16 residues. With V trimmed by 6 bases and J by 1 base, 14 bases remained unmatched. Germline assignment: CDR1 SQVTM and CDR2 ANQGSEA. The data belong to a study of cytomegalovirus exposure and HLA in healthy donors. The study, taken as a whole, reports: DRB1 had the most TCR associations and HLA-C the fewest, a later analysis found, with rates varying by HLA locus. Reported performance of the classifier showed diagnosis of cytomegalovirus status with high specificity and sensitivity.

Sequenced sample: PBMCs. The V gene is TRBV29-1, the J gene TRBJ2-7, with TRBD2 matching over 8 bases. The origin of this receptor is a man under 40 in good health and CMV-seropositive. CDR3 amino acids: CSVEGYREGRSYEQYF. In DNA form, the CDR3 reads TGCAGCGTCGAGGGATACCGGGAGGGCCGATCCTACGAGCAGTACTTC.